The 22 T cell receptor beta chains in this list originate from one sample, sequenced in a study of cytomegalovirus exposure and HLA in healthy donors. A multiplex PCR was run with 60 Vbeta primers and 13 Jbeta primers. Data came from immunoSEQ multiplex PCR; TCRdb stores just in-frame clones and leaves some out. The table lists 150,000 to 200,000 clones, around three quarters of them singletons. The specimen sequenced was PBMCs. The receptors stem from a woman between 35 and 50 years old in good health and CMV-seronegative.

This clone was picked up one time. The DNA of the CDR3 is TGCGCCAGCAGCGATCCGCGGGCCTCTGGGGCCAACGTCCTGACTTTC. It is translated as CASSDPRASGANVLTF. The gene calls are TRBV5-1 and TRBJ2-6, with a weak D call TRBD2 (5 bases). This CDR3 spans 16 amino acids. Germline CDR1 is SGHRS and CDR2 is YFSETQ. V gave up 4 bases and J gave up 0 bases, with 11 bases separating them. Full variable domain (missing parts from reference TRBV5-1 and TRBJ2-6): KAGVTQTPRYLIKTRGQQVTLSCSPISGHRSVSWYQQTPGQGLQFLFEYFSETQRNKGNFPGRFSGRQFSNSRSEMNVSTLELGDSALYLCASSDPRASGANVLTFGAGSRLTVL.

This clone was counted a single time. CDR3 in DNA: TGTGCCAGCAGTCGGCACAGCCCCCAAGAGACCCAGTACTTC. Protein: CASSRHSPQETQYF. The gene calls are TRBV28 and TRBJ2-5; no clear D. There are 14 residues in the CDR3. Per the germline V gene, CDR1 is MDHEN and CDR2 is SYDVKM. Trimming stripped 5 bases from V and 1 base from J, with 11 bases between.

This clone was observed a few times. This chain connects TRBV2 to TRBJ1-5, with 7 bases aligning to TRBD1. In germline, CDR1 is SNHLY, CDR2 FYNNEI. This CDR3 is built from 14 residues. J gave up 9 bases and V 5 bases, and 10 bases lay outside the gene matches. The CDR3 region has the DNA TGTGCCAGCAGTTCCGGACAGGCGGGCCTGCCCCAGCATTTT. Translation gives CASSSGQAGLPQHF.

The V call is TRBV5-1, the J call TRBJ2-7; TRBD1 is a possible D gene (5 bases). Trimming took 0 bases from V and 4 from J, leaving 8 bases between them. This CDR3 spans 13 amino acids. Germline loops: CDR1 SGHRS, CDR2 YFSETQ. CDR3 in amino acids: CASSLGGTYEQYF. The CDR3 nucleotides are TGCGCCAGCAGCTTGGGGGGCACTTACGAGCAGTACTTC.

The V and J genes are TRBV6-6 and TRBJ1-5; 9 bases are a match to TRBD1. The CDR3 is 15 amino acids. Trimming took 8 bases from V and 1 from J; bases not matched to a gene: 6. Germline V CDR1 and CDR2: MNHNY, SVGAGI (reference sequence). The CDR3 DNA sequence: TGTGCCAGCTCCGCGGGGACAGGGAGCAATCAGCCCCAGCATTTT. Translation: CASSAGTGSNQPQHF.

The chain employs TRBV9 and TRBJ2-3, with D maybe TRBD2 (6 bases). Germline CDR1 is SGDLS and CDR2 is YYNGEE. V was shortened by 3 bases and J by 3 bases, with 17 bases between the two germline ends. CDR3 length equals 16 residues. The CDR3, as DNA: TGTGCCAGCAGCGCCCGCTCCCCTGGGAGGACAGATACGCAGTATTTT. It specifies CASSARSPGRTDTQYF.

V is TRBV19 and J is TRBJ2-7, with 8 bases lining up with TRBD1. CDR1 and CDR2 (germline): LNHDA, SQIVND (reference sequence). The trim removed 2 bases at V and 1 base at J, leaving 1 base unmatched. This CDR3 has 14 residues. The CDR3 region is CASSIRQGSYEQYF. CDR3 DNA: TGTGCCAGTAGTATACGACAGGGGTCCTACGAGCAGTACTTC.

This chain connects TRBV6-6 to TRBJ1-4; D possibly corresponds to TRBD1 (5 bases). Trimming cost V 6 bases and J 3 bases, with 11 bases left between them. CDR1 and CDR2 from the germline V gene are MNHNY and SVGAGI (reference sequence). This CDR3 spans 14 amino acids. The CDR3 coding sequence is TGTGCCAGCAGCTTACGGGGGTCTAATGAAAAACTGTTTTTT. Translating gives CASSLRGSNEKLFF.

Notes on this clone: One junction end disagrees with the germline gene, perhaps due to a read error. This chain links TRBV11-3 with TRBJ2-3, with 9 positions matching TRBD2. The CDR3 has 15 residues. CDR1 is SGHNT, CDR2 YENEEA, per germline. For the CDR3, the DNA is TGTGCCAGCAGCTCAGGGCGGGAGGGCACGGATACGCAGTATTTT. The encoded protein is CASSSGREGTDTQYF.

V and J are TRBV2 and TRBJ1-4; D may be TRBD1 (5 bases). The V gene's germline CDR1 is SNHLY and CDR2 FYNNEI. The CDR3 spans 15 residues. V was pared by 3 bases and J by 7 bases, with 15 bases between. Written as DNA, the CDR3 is TGTGCCAGCAGTGAGAGCGGGGGGTGGGGTGAAAAACTGTTTTTT. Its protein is CASSESGGWGEKLFF.

CDR3 sequence: CASSRGQPNYGYTF. CDR3 coding DNA: TGTGCCAGCAGCCGAGGACAGCCTAACTATGGCTACACCTTC. V and J are TRBV5-5 and TRBJ1-2; maybe TRBD1 (6 bases). Trimming left V 4 bases short and J 0 bases short, with 10 bases between. The CDR3 is 14 amino acids. The germline V gene has CDR1 SGHKS and CDR2 YYEKEE (reference sequence).

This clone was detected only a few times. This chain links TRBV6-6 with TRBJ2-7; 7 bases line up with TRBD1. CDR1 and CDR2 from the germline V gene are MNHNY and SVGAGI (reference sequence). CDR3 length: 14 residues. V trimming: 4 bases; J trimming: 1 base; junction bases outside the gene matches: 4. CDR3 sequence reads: CASSFPGQSYEQYF. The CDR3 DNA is TGTGCCAGCAGTTTCCCGGGACAGTCCTACGAGCAGTACTTC.

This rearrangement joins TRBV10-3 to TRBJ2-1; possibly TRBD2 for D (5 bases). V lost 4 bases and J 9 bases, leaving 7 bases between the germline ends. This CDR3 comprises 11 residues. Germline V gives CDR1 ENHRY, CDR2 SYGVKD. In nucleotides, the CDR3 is TGTGCCATCAGTGTGGACTTTGAGCAGTTCTTC. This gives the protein CAISVDFEQFF.

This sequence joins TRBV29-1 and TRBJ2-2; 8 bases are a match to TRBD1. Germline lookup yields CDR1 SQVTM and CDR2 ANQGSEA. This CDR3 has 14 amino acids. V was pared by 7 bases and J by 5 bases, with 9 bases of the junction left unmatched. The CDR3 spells CSATGQGWTGELFF. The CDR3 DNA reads TGCAGCGCTACTGGACAGGGTTGGACCGGGGAGCTGTTTTTT.

CDR3 amino acids: CASSLQDRGPEAFF. The CDR3 DNA sequence: TGTGCCAGCAGCTTACAGGACAGGGGGCCTGAAGCTTTCTTT. V is TRBV11-2 and J is TRBJ1-1; 11 positions agree with TRBD1. With V trimmed by 2 bases and J by 6 bases, 2 bases remained unmatched. Germline loops: CDR1 SGHAT, CDR2 FQNNGV. This CDR3 has 14 amino acids.

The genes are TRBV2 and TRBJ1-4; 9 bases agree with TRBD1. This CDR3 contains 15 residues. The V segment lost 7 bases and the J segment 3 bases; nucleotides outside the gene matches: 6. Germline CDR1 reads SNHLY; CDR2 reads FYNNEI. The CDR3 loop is CASNNRGLANEKLFF. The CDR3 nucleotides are TGTGCCAGCAATAACAGGGGGCTGGCTAATGAAAAACTGTTTTTT.

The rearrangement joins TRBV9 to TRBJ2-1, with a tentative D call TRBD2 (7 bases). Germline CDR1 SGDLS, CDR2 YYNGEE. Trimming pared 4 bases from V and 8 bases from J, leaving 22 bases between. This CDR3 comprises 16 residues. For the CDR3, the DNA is TGTGCCAGCAGCCCCCAAGGGGGGGAGGGCCGACATGAGCAGTTCTTC. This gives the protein CASSPQGGEGRHEQFF.

The CDR3 reads CAWNKETGGNTEAFF. CDR3 bases: TGTGCCTGGAATAAGGAAACAGGGGGGAACACTGAAGCTTTCTTT. The chain has TRBV30 and TRBJ1-1; TRBD1 matches at 8 bases. Germline trimming cut 4 bases from V and 1 base from J; bases unmatched to any gene: 8. This CDR3 region has 15 residues. The germline gives CDR1 GTSNPN, CDR2 SVGIG (reference sequence).

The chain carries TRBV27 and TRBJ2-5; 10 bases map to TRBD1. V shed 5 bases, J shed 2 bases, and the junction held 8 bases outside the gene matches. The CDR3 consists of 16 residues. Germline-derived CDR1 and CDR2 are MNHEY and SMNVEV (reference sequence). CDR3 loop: CASSPRDRGPQETQYF. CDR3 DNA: TGTGCCAGCAGTCCCCGGGACAGGGGACCTCAAGAGACCCAGTACTTC.

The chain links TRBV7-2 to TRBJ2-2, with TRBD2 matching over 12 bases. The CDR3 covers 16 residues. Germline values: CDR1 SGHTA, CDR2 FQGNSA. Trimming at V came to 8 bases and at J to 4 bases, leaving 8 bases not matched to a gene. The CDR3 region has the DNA TGTGCCAGCGCCAGACTAGCGGGAGACCTCACCGGGGAGCTGTTTTTT. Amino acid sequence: CASARLAGDLTGELFF.

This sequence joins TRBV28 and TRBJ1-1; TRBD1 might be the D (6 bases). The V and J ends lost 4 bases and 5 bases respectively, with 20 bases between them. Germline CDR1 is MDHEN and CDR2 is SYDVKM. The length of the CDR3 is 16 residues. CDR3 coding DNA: TGTGCCAGCAGTTGGGGTGGGGGGGCAGAAGGAACTGAAGCTTTCTTT. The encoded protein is CASSWGGGAEGTEAFF.

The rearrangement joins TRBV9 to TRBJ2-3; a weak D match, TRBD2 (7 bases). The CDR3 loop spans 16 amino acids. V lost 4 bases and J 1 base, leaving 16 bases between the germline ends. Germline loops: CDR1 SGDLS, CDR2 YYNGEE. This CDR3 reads CASSRRGQQGTDTQYF. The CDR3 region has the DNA TGTGCCAGCAGCAGGCGGGGGCAGCAGGGCACAGATACGCAGTATTTT.